The 11 T cell receptor beta chains in this list originate from one sample, sequenced in a study of T-cell reconstitution after alpha-beta-depleted transplantation in children. Preparation of the TCRbeta library was carried out with unique molecular identifiers. Each CDR3 protein is one row after TCRdb ran MiXCR on the PCR reads. Of about 980,000 distinct CDR3 sequences detected, about 30% appear once; the ten largest clones hold more than 25%. The sample here was PBMCs, mostly from graft donor cells, taken 360 days after TCRalphabeta/CD19-depleted stem cell transplant. The receptors originated from a boy under two years old who had a stem cell transplant for SCID, so the T cells may come from the graft donor.

The chain couples TRBV6-5 to TRBJ2-7, with D perhaps being TRBD1 or TRBD2 (5 bases each). V dropped 0 bases and J dropped 1 base, with 10 bases sitting between them. The germline CDR1 and CDR2 sequences are MNHEY and SVGAGI. The CDR3 covers 15 residues. The CDR3 bases are TGTGCCAGCAGTTACTCGGGCAGGGAGTCCTACGAGCAGTACTTC. This encodes CASSYSGRESYEQYF.

The J gene is TRBJ1-5, the V gene TRBV10-3, with a possible D match to TRBD1 (6 bases). The CDR3 spans 14 residues. The V and J ends lost 4 bases and 4 bases respectively, with 11 bases between them. The germline V gene encodes CDR1 ENHRY and CDR2 SYGVKD. CDR3 coding DNA: TGTGCCATCAGTGGCCCGGACAGAAATCAGCCCCAGCATTTT. Translation: CAISGPDRNQPQHF.

V is TRBV6-2 or TRBV6-3 and J is TRBJ2-1; possible D gene TRBD1, 6 bases. Trimming stripped 6 bases from V and 2 bases from J, with 14 bases between. Germline V gene lookup returns CDR1 MNHEY and CDR2 SVGEGT. This CDR3 has 15 amino acids. CDR3 sequence: CASRPSGVPYNEQFF. The DNA for the CDR3 is TGTGCCAGCAGACCCTCAGGGGTCCCCTACAATGAGCAGTTCTTC.

The chain joins TRBV5-1 to TRBJ2-5, with D possibly being TRBD2 (6 bases). This CDR3 has 20 residues. V lost 4 bases and J 2 bases, leaving 30 bases between the germline ends. Germline V gives CDR1 SGHRS, CDR2 YFSETQ. The CDR3 DNA sequence: TGCGCCAGCAGCCCCACCCCCCGTGGTGGACTACCAAGGGGACAAGAGACCCAGTACTTC. Protein product: CASSPTPRGGLPRGQETQYF.

The V call is TRBV20-1, the J call TRBJ2-1; D may be TRBD2 (5 bases). The CDR3 extends over 14 amino acids. Germline CDR1 and CDR2: DFQATT and SNEGSKA (reference sequence). V was trimmed by 3 bases and J by 8 bases, leaving 17 bases between them. The CDR3 region has the DNA TGCAGTGCTAGTCCTGGCCTACTAGGCCATGAGCAGTTCTTC. Its protein is CSASPGLLGHEQFF.

This clonotype was picked up a small number of times. This sequence joins TRBV6-1 and TRBJ1-5, with TRBD1 identical over 8 bases. Per germline, CDR1 MNHNS and CDR2 SASEGT. Germline trimming cut 11 bases from V and 4 bases from J; bases unmatched to any gene: 7. This CDR3 contains 13 residues. CDR3 sequence: CAPAGGLNQPQHF. The CDR3 region has the DNA TGTGCCCCAGCAGGGGGCTTAAATCAGCCCCAGCATTTT.

This clonotype was detected only a few times. The V gene is TRBV27, the J gene TRBJ2-2; D remains ambiguous. The CDR3 is 13 amino acids. Trimming cost V 5 bases and J 6 bases, with 10 bases left between them. CDR1 MNHEY and CDR2 SMNVEV come from the germline V gene (reference sequence). Written as DNA, the CDR3 is TGTGCCAGCAGTCCTCTATGGGCCGGGGAGCTGTTTTTT. It yields the protein CASSPLWAGELFF.

The chain joins TRBV27 to TRBJ1-2, with TRBD1 matching over 8 bases. J gave up 4 bases and V 4 bases, and 8 bases lay outside the gene matches. The CDR3 runs to 15 residues. Germline V lookup: CDR1 MNHEY, CDR2 SMNVEV (reference sequence). CDR3 amino acids: CASSWAGGSGYGYTF. As DNA, the CDR3 is TGTGCCAGCAGTTGGGCAGGGGGCTCTGGCTATGGCTACACCTTC.

The V call is TRBV4-3, the J call TRBJ1-1; 7 bases fit TRBD1. Per the germline V gene, CDR1 is LGHNA and CDR2 is YSLEER. CDR3 size: 15 residues. The V and J ends lost 5 bases and 0 bases, in that order; junction bases with no gene match: 6. The CDR3 nucleotides are TGCGCCAGCAGCGCCCGGGACAGCCTGAACACTGAAGCTTTCTTT. Translating gives CASSARDSLNTEAFF.

A note on this clonotype: Because it lacks the conserved phenylalanine or tryptophan at the end, this CDR3 is likely a read error. No DNA is shown, since the ends of the CDR3 on it are uncertain; the CDR3 is the one TCRdb lists. The genes are TRBV29-1 and TRBJ1-4; the tabulated D call, TRBD1, remains unverified against the DNA. The CDR3 is made up of 14 amino acids, end residues included. Germline values: CDR1 SQVTM, CDR2 ANQGSEA. CDR3: CSVACRDRGLVGLL.

This clonotype was seen a few times. The rearrangement uses TRBV28 and TRBJ2-3; a weak D match, TRBD2 (6 bases). This CDR3 contains 15 residues. Germline CDR1 and CDR2: MDHEN and SYDVKM. V lost 10 bases and J 0 bases, leaving 17 bases between the germline ends. The CDR3 DNA reads TGTGCCACGGGAAATAGCGGAACTAGCACAGATACGCAGTATTTT. It yields the protein CATGNSGTSTDTQYF.